What follows is one T cell receptor beta chain and its context. With the read ending 3 residues before the CDR3 end, the germline J gene is used to fill in that end. Average input was roughly 1,200 ng genomic DNA for immunoSEQ TCR beta CDR3 amplification. Produced via immunoSEQ multiplex PCR; TCRdb's table is partial and in-frame only. The sample includes approximately 21,000 clones. These data come from a study of T cells in women clearing cervical HPV infection. CDR1 is MDHEN and CDR2 is SYDVKM in the germline V gene. The CDR3 runs 17 residues. The V end lost 4 bases, the J end lost 0 bases, and 19 bases lay between the germline ends.

The rearrangement uses TRBV28 and TRBJ2-7; D is perhaps TRBD1 (6 bases). The sequence came from a woman aged 18 to 75 with a cervical HPV16 infection that either progressed to CIN3+ or cleared (not recorded which). The sample consisted of blood buffy coat. The CDR3 sequence: CASSSLTGTRSSYEQYF. The sequenced CDR3 bases are TGTGCCAGCAGTTCACTCACCGGGACAAGGTCCTCCTACGAG. The whole variable domain, filled in from reference TRBV28 and TRBJ2-7, reads DVKVTQSSRYLVKRTGEKVFLECVQDMDHENMFWYRQDPGLGLRLIYFSYDVKMKEKGDIPEGYSVSREKKERFSLILESASTNQTSMYLCASSSLTGTRSSYEQYFGPGTRLTVT.